Presented here are 5 T cell receptor beta chains from one specimen sequenced in a study of blood T cells in healthy people across ages. The authors ran a second PCR of about 6 to 11 cycles using a sample-barcoded 5' primer and a J-beta primer mix. Each CDR3 protein is one row after TCRdb ran MiXCR on the 5' RACE reads. This table has roughly 700,000 distinct CDR3 sequences, 32% appearing once. The specimen sequenced was blood. The receptors were gathered from a woman aged 80 or over in good health.

The chain joins TRBV4-3 to TRBJ2-2; a weak D match, TRBD2 (7 bases). From germline, CDR1 is LGHNA and CDR2 YSLEER. This CDR3 contains 16 residues. Trimming pared 0 bases from V and 4 bases from J, leaving 12 bases between. The CDR3 protein is CASSQDARGGTGELFF. The CDR3, as DNA: TGCGCCAGCAGCCAAGATGCGAGGGGGGGCACCGGGGAGCTGTTTTTT.

V is TRBV6-5 and J is TRBJ2-5, with a tentative D call TRBD1 (6 bases). In germline, CDR1 is MNHEY, CDR2 SVGAGI. Trimming shortened V by 2 bases and J by 5 bases, and 12 bases separated the two germline ends. The CDR3 has 14 residues. CDR3 amino acids: CASSYRTESETQYF. The CDR3, as DNA: TGTGCCAGCAGTTACAGGACAGAATCGGAGACCCAGTACTTC.

The rearrangement links TRBV6-2 or TRBV6-3 to TRBJ2-7, with 7 nucleotides matching TRBD1. Germline V gene sequence: CDR1 MNHEY, CDR2 SVGEGT. Trimming at V came to 6 bases and at J to 2 bases, leaving 4 bases not matched to a gene. The CDR3 sequence is 13 residues long. The CDR3 DNA follows: TGTGCCAGCAGGGGGGACAGACCCTACGAGCAGTACTTC. Translation: CASRGDRPYEQYF.

This clonotype was seen ten or more times. The CDR3 bases are TGCAGTGCTAGTACAGGGGGCGCTTGGGACACTGAAGCTTTCTTT. Amino acid sequence: CSASTGGAWDTEAFF. The chain employs TRBV20-1 and TRBJ1-1, with 9 bases lining up with TRBD1. Germline CDR1 DFQATT, CDR2 SNEGSKA (reference sequence). This CDR3 is 15 amino acids long. V gave up 3 bases and J gave up 3 bases; unmatched junction bases: 8.

In this sample, this clonotype turned up once. The chain recombines TRBV2 with TRBJ1-2; D is ambiguous. Germline CDR1 and CDR2: SNHLY and FYNNEI. This CDR3 is 12 amino acids long. Trimming took 5 bases from V and 5 from J, leaving 9 bases between them. CDR3 coding DNA: TGTGCCAGCAGTCGTTCAGAATATGGCTACACCTTC. It is translated as CASSRSEYGYTF.